The clone carrying this T cell receptor beta chain was counted a single time. Its target is not known. The data were taken from a study of Ad26.COV2.S vaccination and SARS-CoV-2 variants. Study-wide findings and caveats: Spike-specific TCR breadth was greater in vaccine than placebo recipients. Non-spike TCR breadth did not differ much between vaccine and placebo recipients. Marked by substantial breadth, spike-specific CD8+ and CD4+ T cell responses were reportedly seen after vaccination. Analyses of TCR breadth and depth may have underestimated total T cell responses.

Clones were read by immunoSEQ multiplex PCR, and TCRdb kept only the in-frame ones, dropping some. The table lists approximately 340,000 clones, 92% of them singletons, with about 3.9% in the top ten. CDR3 length equals 11 residues. The germline V gene has CDR1 MNHEY and CDR2 SVGAGI. Trimming stripped 8 bases from V and 7 bases from J, with 12 bases between. The receptor was isolated from a human donor who had recovered from COVID-19. The rearrangement uses TRBV6-5 and TRBJ2-7, with a tentative D call TRBD2 (5 bases). The sequenced sample was peripheral blood, obtained after recovery from COVID-19. For the CDR3, the DNA is TGTGCCAGCCTTCGGACGGGGGAGCAGTACTTC. It translates to CASLRTGEQYF.